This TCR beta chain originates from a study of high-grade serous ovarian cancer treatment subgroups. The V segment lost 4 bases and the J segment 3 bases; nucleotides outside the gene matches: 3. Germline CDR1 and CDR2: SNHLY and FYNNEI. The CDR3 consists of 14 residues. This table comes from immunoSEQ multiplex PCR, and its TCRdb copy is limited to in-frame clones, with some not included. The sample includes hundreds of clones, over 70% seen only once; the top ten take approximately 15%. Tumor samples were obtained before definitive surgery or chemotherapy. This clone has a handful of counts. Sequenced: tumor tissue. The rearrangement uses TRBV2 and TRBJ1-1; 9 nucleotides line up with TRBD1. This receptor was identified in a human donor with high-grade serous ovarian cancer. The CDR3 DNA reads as TGTGCCAGCAGTGGACGGACAGGGGACACTGAAGCTTTCTTT. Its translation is CASSGRTGDTEAFF.